This T cell receptor beta chain was identified during a study of blood T cell repertoires in COVID-19. Study as a whole: From T cells, B-cell-depleted T cells, or PBMCs came the material, which was cDNA or gDNA.

Method: immunoSEQ multiplex PCR; TCRdb's copy keeps in-frame clones and lacks some. The sample yields around 150,000 clones, just over 85% seen once. The V end lost 4 bases, the J end lost 2 bases, and 9 bases lay between the germline ends. This CDR3 has 13 residues. Germline V gene sequence: CDR1 SQVTM, CDR2 ANQGSEA. On this clone: This same CDR3 is encoded by further DNA sequences in the sample.

This receptor was taken from a man aged 55 to 70 with acute or convalescent COVID-19. The gene calls are TRBV29-1 and TRBJ1-3; tentatively, D is TRBD1 (6 bases). The sample was peripheral blood. CDR3 loop: CSVVSGAGNTIYF. As DNA, the CDR3 is TGCAGCGTTGTTTCAGGGGCTGGAAACACCATATATTTT. The full variable domain, with the rest looked up from reference TRBV29-1 and TRBJ1-3, is SAVISQKPSRDICQRGTSLTIQCQVDSQVTMMFWYRQQPGQSLTLIATANQGSEATYESGFVIDKFPISRPNLTFSTLTVSNMSPEDSSIYLCSVVSGAGNTIYFGEGSWLTVV.